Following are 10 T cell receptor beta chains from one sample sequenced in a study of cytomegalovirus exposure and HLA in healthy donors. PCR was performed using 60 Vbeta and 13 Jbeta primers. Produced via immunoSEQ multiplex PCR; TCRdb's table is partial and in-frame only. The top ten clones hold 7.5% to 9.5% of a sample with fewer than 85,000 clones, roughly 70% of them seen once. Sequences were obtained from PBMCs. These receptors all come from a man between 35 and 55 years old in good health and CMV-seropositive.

The CDR3 spells CASSPSRVGEQYF. The CDR3 nucleotides read TGTGCCAGCAGCCCCTCCAGGGTAGGCGAGCAGTACTTC. The V call is TRBV7-2, the J call TRBJ2-7; TRBD1 might be the D (5 bases). Germline-derived CDR1 and CDR2 are SGHTA and FQGNSA. The V end was cut by 5 bases, the J end by 6 bases, with 14 bases between. The CDR3 sequence is 13 residues long.

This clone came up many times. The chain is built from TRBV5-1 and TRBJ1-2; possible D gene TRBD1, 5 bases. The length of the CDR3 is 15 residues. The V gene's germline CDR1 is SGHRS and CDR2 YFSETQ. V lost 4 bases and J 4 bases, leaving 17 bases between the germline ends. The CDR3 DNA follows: TGCGCCAGCAGCCCGGGGACTCCCGGGCCCTATGGCTACACCTTC. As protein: CASSPGTPGPYGYTF. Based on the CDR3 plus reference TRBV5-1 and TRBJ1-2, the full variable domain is KAGVTQTPRYLIKTRGQQVTLSCSPISGHRSVSWYQQTPGQGLQFLFEYFSETQRNKGNFPGRFSGRQFSNSRSEMNVSTLELGDSALYLCASSPGTPGPYGYTFGSGTRLTVV.

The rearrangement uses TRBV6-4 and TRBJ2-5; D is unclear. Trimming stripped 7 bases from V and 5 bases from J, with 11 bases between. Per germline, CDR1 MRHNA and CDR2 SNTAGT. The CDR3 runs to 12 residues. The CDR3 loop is CASNSLRETQYF. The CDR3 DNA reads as TGTGCCAGCAATTCTCTGAGGGAGACCCAGTACTTC.

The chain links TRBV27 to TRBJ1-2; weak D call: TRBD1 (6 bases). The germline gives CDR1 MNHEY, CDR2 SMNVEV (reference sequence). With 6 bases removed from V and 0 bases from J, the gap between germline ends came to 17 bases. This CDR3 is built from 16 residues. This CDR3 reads CASRAQTGLSNYGYTF. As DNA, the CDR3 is TGTGCCAGCAGAGCCCAAACAGGGCTTTCTAACTATGGCTACACCTTC.

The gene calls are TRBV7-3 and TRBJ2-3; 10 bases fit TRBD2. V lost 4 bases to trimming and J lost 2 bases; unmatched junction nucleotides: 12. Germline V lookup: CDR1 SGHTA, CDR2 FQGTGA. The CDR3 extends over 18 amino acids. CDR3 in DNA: TGTGCCAGCAGCTCCAAAAATCGTAGCGGGAGGCCCACAGATACGCAGTATTTT. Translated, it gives CASSSKNRSGRPTDTQYF.

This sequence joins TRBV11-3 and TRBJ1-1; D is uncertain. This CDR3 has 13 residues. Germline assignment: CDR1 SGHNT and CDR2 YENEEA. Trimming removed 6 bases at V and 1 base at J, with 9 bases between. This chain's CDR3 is CASRSRQNTEAFF. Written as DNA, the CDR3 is TGTGCCAGCAGATCTCGACAGAACACTGAAGCTTTCTTT.

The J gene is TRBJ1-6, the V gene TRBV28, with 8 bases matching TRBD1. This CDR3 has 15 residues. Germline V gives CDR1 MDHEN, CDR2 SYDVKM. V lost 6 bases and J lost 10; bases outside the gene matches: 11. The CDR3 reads CASSAGTGDLSPLHF. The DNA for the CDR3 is TGTGCCAGCAGCGCCGGGACAGGTGACCTATCACCCCTCCACTTT.

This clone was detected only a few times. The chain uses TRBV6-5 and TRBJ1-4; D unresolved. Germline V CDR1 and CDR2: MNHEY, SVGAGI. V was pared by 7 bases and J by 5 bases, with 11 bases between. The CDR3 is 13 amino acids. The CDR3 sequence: CASTMTLNEKLFF. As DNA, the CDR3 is TGTGCCAGCACCATGACTCTAAATGAAAAACTGTTTTTT.

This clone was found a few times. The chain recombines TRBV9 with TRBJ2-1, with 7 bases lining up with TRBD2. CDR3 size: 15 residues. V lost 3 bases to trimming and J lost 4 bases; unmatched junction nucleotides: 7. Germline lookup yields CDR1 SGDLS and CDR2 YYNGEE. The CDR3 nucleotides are TGTGCCAGCAGCGACAGCGGGGCAGTATACAATGAGCAGTTCTTC. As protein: CASSDSGAVYNEQFF.

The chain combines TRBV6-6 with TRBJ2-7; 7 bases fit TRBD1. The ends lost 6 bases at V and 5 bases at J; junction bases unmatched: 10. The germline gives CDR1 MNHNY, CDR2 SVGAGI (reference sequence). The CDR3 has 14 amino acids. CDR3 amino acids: CASSSRTGGNEQYF. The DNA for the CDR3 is TGTGCCAGCAGCTCCCGGACAGGCGGCAACGAGCAGTACTTC.